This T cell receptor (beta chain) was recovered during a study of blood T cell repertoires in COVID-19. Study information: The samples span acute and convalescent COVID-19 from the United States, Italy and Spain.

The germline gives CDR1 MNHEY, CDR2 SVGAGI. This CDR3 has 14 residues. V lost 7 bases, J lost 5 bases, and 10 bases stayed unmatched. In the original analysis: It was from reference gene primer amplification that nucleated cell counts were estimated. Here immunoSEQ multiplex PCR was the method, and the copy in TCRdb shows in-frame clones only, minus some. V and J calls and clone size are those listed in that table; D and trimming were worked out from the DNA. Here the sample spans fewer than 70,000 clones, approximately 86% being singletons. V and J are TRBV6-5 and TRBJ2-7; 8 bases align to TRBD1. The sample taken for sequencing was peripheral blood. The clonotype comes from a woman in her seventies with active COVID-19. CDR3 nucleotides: TGTGCCAGCACTAGCCGGACAGGGTTTAACGAGCAGTACTTC. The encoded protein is CASTSRTGFNEQYF.